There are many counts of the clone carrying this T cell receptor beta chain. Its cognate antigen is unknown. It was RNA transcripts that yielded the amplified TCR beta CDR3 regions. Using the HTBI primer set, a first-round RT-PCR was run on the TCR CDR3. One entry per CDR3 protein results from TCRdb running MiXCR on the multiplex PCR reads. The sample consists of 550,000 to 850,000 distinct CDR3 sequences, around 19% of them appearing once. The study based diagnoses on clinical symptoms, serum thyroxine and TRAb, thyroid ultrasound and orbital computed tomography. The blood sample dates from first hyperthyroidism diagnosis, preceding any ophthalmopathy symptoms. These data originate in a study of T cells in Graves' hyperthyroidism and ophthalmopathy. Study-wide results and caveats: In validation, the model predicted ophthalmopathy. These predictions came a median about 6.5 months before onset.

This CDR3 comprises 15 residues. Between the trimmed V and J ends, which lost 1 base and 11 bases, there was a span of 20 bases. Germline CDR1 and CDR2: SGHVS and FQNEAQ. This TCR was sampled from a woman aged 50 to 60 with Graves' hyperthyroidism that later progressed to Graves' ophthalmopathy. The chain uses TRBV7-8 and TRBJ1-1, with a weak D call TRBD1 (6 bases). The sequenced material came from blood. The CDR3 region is CASSLVTTDRGAAFF. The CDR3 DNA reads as TGTGCCAGCAGCTTAGTAACTACCGATCGGGGGGCGGCTTTCTTT.